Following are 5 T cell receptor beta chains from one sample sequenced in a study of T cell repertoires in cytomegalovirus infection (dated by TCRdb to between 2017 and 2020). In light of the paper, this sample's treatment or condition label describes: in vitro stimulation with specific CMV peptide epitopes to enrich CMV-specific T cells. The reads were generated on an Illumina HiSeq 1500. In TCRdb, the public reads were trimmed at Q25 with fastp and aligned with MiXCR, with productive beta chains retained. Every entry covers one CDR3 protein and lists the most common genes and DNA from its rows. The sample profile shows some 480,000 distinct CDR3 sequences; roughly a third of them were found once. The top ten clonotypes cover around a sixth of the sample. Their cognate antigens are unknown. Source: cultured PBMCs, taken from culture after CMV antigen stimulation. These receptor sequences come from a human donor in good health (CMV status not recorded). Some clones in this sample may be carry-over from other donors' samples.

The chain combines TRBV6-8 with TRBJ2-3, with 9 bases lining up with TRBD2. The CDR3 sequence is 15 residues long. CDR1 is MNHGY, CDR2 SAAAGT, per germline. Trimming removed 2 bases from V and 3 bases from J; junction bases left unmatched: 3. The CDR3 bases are TGTGCCAGCAGTTACGACAGCGGGGGGACAGATACGCAGTATTTT. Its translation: CASSYDSGGTDTQYF.

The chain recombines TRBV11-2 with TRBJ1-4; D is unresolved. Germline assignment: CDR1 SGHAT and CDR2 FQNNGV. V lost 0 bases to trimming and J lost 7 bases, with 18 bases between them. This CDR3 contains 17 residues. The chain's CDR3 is CASSLDSIRRRVEKLFF. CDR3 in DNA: TGTGCCAGCAGCTTAGATTCTATACGCCGGAGGGTTGAAAAACTGTTTTTT.

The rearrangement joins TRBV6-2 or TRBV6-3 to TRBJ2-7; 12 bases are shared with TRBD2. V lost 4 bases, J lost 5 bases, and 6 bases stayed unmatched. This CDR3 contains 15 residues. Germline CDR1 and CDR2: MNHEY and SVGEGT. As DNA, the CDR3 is TGTGCCAGCAGTTCCCTAGCGGGAGGGCTCCACGAGCAGTACGTC. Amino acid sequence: CASSSLAGGLHEQYV.

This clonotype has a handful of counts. For the CDR3, the DNA is TGTGCCAGCAGTCTTAGGGGGACAGGGACTGAAGCTTTCTTT. Translating it yields CASSLRGTGTEAFF. This rearrangement joins TRBV7-2 to TRBJ1-1, with 9 bases fitting TRBD1. CDR1 is SGHTA and CDR2 is FQGNSA in the germline V gene. This CDR3 region has 14 residues. The V segment lost 6 bases and the J segment 5 bases; nucleotides outside the gene matches: 7.

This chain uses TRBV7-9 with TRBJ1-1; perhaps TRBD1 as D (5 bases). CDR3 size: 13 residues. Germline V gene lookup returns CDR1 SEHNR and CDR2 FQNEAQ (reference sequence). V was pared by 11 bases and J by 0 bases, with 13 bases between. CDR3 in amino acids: CAGGRGLNTEAFF. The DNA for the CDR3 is TGTGCCGGGGGGAGGGGTCTGAACACTGAAGCTTTCTTT.